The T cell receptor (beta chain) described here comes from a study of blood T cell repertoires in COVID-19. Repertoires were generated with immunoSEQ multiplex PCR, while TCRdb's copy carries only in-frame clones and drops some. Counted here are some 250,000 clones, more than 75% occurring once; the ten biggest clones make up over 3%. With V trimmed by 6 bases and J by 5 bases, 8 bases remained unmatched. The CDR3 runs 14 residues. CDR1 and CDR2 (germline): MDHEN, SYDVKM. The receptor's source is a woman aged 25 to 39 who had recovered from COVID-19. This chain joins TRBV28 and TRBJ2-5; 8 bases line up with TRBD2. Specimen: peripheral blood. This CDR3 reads CASRTGTRSETQYF. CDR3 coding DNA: TGTGCCAGCAGGACCGGGACTAGGAGTGAGACCCAGTACTTC. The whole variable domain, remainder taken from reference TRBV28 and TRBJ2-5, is DVKVTQSSRYLVKRTGEKVFLECVQDMDHENMFWYRQDPGLGLRLIYFSYDVKMKEKGDIPEGYSVSREKKERFSLILESASTNQTSMYLCASRTGTRSETQYFGPGTRLLVL.